This T cell receptor (beta chain) was sequenced for a study of PD-L1 blockade in urothelial cancer. In the study overall: Dosed intravenously at 1,200 mg every 3 weeks, atezolizumab was initiated by patients at some point between 2012 and 2014. It was at 3 weeks (second dose) and 6 weeks after treatment start that blood was analyzed. The median number of T cells present in blood samples was 130,000 to 150,000.

Germline CDR1 SGHAT, CDR2 FQNNGV. The CDR3 runs to 18 residues. The trim removed 2 bases at V and 1 base at J, leaving 6 bases unmatched. Synthetic TCR analog templates were spiked into all PCRs individually. Sequencing was performed with immunoSEQ multiplex PCR; in TCRdb, only in-frame clones are kept and a portion is missing. The table records fewer than 60,000 clones, 85% of them present only once. As for time point: pretreatment peripheral blood. In this sample, this clone turned up once. The material sequenced was PBMCs, taken around atezolizumab (anti-PD-L1) treatment. The rearrangement uses TRBV11-2 and TRBJ2-3; 13 bases map to TRBD2. This TCR was sampled from a man in his 70s with urothelial cancer. CDR3: CASSLWTSGRGGTDTQYF. The CDR3 DNA is TGTGCCAGCAGCTTATGGACTAGCGGGAGAGGAGGCACAGATACGCAGTATTTT.